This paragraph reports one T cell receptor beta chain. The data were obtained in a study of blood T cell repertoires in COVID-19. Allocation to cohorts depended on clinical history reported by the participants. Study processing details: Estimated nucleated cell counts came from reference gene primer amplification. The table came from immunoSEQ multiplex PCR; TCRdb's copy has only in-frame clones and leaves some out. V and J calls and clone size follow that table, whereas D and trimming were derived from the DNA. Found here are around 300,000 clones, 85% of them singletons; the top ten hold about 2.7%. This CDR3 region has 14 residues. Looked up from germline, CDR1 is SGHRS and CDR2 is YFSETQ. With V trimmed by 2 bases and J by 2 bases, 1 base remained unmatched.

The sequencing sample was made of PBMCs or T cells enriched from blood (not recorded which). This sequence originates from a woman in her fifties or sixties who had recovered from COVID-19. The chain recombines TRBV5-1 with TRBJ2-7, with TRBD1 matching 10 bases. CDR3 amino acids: CASSFGTGAYEQYF. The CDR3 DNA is TGCGCCAGCAGCTTCGGGACAGGGGCCTACGAGCAGTACTTC.